Presented here are 29 T cell receptor beta chains from one specimen sequenced in a study of cytomegalovirus exposure and HLA in healthy donors. Vbeta (60) and Jbeta (13) primers were used in the PCR. Libraries were prepared by immunoSEQ multiplex PCR; TCRdb keeps only in-frame clonotypes and omits some of them. The sample lists about 140,000 clones; roughly 83% were seen once. Source material: PBMCs. The receptor set was obtained from a man aged 35 to 55 in good health and CMV-seropositive.

The genes are TRBV19 and TRBJ2-1; maybe TRBD1 (8 bases). The germline gives CDR1 LNHDA, CDR2 SQIVND (reference sequence). This CDR3 region has 16 residues. V lost 5 bases and J lost 5, with 19 bases in between. The CDR3 region is CASSPQGGFPHNEQFF. The DNA of the CDR3 is TGTGCCAGTAGTCCACAGGGGGGGTTCCCCCACAATGAGCAGTTCTTC.

The J gene is TRBJ1-2, the V gene TRBV30, with D possibly matching TRBD1 (6 bases). Germline CDR1 is GTSNPN and CDR2 is SVGIG (reference sequence). V was clipped by 4 bases and J by 4 bases, with 25 bases between them. There are 17 residues in the CDR3. The CDR3 region is CAWTPPGRGKSGYGYTF. The CDR3 DNA reads as TGTGCCTGGACCCCCCCGGGCAGGGGCAAGTCTGGCTATGGCTACACCTTC.

V gene TRBV5-1 combines with J gene TRBJ2-2; D ambiguous. This CDR3 has 13 residues. V shed 3 bases and J shed 5 bases, with 8 bases lying between them. CDR1 and CDR2 from the germline V gene are SGHRS and YFSETQ. CDR3: CASSSDLTGELFF. Here the CDR3 DNA reads TGCGCCAGCAGCTCAGATCTTACCGGGGAGCTGTTTTTT. Based on the CDR3 plus reference TRBV5-1 and TRBJ2-2, the full variable domain is KAGVTQTPRYLIKTRGQQVTLSCSPISGHRSVSWYQQTPGQGLQFLFEYFSETQRNKGNFPGRFSGRQFSNSRSEMNVSTLELGDSALYLCASSSDLTGELFFGEGSRLTVL.

This chain links TRBV15 with TRBJ2-7; 8 bases map to TRBD1. Looked up from germline, CDR1 is LNHNV and CDR2 is YYDKDF (reference sequence). J gave up 0 bases and V 0 bases, and 1 base lay outside the gene matches. This CDR3 region has 15 residues. CDR3 in DNA: TGTGCCACCAGCAGAGAACAGGGGGGCTCCTACGAGCAGTACTTC. Translating it yields CATSREQGGSYEQYF.

CDR3 region: CASSPKTSGVRTGELFF. CDR3 bases: TGTGCCAGCAGTCCTAAAACTAGCGGGGTGAGGACCGGGGAGCTGTTTTTT. The chain couples TRBV11-2 to TRBJ2-2, with TRBD2 identical over 10 bases. Germline CDR1 SGHAT, CDR2 FQNNGV. With 6 bases clipped from V and 5 bases from J, the junction kept 12 bases outside the gene matches. This CDR3 comprises 17 residues.

The chain recombines TRBV13 with TRBJ2-2; the D gene is possibly TRBD1 (5 bases). Germline V gene sequence: CDR1 PRHDT, CDR2 FYEKMQ (reference sequence). V gave up 0 bases and J gave up 4 bases, with 12 bases separating them. The CDR3 covers 16 residues. The CDR3 protein is CASSLGQGEITGELFF. As DNA, the CDR3 is TGTGCCAGCAGCTTAGGCCAGGGCGAGATCACCGGGGAGCTGTTTTTT. Full variable domain (missing parts from reference TRBV13 and TRBJ2-2): AAGVIQSPRHLIKEKRETATLKCYPIPRHDTVYWYQQGPGQDPQFLISFYEKMQSDKGSIPDRFSAQQFSDYHSELNMSSLELGDSALYFCASSLGQGEITGELFFGEGSRLTVL.

This clone came up once. The chain couples TRBV6-5 to TRBJ2-6; D might be TRBD1 (6 bases). The V end lost 4 bases, the J end lost 3 bases, and 10 bases lay between the germline ends. Germline V gene data show CDR1 as MNHEY and CDR2 as SVGAGI. The CDR3 covers 15 residues. The CDR3 spells CASSSTGIGANVLTF. The CDR3, as DNA: TGTGCCAGCAGTTCAACAGGGATTGGGGCCAACGTCCTGACTTTC.

The V gene is TRBV27, the J gene TRBJ1-1, with 7 bases aligning to TRBD1. This CDR3 is 16 amino acids long. Germline V lookup: CDR1 MNHEY, CDR2 SMNVEV (reference sequence). V was clipped by 3 bases and J by 6 bases; unmatched bases: 13. The CDR3 here is CASSFSTGTLVAEAFF. The CDR3 DNA reads as TGTGCCAGCAGTTTTTCGACAGGGACTTTGGTAGCTGAAGCTTTCTTT.

V usage is TRBV12-5 and J usage is TRBJ2-5, with D perhaps matching TRBD2 (5 bases). Per the germline V gene, CDR1 is LGHNT and CDR2 is FRNRAP. V was clipped by 4 bases and J by 5 bases, with 11 bases between them. The CDR3 contains 13 residues. CDR3 protein: CASGSSGGETQYF. In DNA form, the CDR3 reads TGTGCTAGTGGTTCCTCTGGCGGGGAGACCCAGTACTTC.

V usage is TRBV27 and J usage is TRBJ2-5; the D gene is possibly TRBD2 (5 bases). This CDR3 contains 13 residues. Trimming removed 5 bases at V and 4 bases at J, with 11 bases between. CDR1 and CDR2 (germline): MNHEY, SMNVEV (reference sequence). Here the CDR3 reads CASSPVRGETQYF. CDR3 nucleotides: TGTGCCAGCAGTCCCGTCCGGGGAGAGACCCAGTACTTC.

This clone was counted between two and nine times. V is TRBV10-3 and J is TRBJ1-1, with 7 positions matching TRBD1. Germline CDR1 is ENHRY and CDR2 is SYGVKD. V was pared by 3 bases and J by 3 bases, with 7 bases of the junction left unmatched. The CDR3 loop spans 15 amino acids. The CDR3 nucleotides are TGTGCCATCAGTGACCCCCCGACAGGGCACACTGAAGCTTTCTTT. Protein: CAISDPPTGHTEAFF.

Worth noting for this clone: A read error may account for a junction end that differs from germline. V is TRBV12-5 and J is TRBJ1-3, with D maybe TRBD1 (5 bases). The CDR3 has 14 residues. In germline, CDR1 is LGHNT, CDR2 FRNRAP. The CDR3 loop reads CASGPGGVGDTIYF. The CDR3 coding sequence is TGTGCTAGTGGTCCCGGGGGGGTTGGAGACACCATATATTTT.

This clone appeared a few times. The chain joins TRBV5-4 to TRBJ1-2, with TRBD1 as a possible D gene (5 bases). Germline assignment: CDR1 SGHNT and CDR2 YYREEE (reference sequence). The CDR3 totals 13 residues. V dropped 2 bases and J dropped 4 bases, with 9 bases sitting between them. The CDR3 reads CASSFQGFYGYTF. The CDR3 DNA reads TGTGCCAGCAGCTTTCAGGGATTCTATGGCTACACCTTC.

V usage is TRBV7-2 and J usage is TRBJ2-7; TRBD1 is a possible D gene (5 bases). This CDR3 has 14 amino acids. The V end lost 0 bases, the J end lost 2 bases, and 8 bases lay between the germline ends. Germline values: CDR1 SGHTA, CDR2 FQGNSA. Here the CDR3 reads CASSLALGAYEQYF. The CDR3 bases are TGTGCCAGCAGCTTAGCCTTAGGGGCCTACGAGCAGTACTTC.

This rearrangement joins TRBV4-1 to TRBJ2-5, with TRBD1 as a possible D gene (5 bases). The germline V gene has CDR1 MGHRA and CDR2 YSYEKL. The ends were cut back, 2 bases at V and 5 bases at J, with 15 bases in the middle. The CDR3 is 15 amino acids. CDR3 coding DNA: TGCGCCAGCAGCCAAATGGTAGGGGTGGGTGAGACCCAGTACTTC. It is translated as CASSQMVGVGETQYF.

This chain links TRBV6-5 with TRBJ2-2, with TRBD2 identical over 7 bases. The germline gives CDR1 MNHEY, CDR2 SVGAGI. The CDR3 has 16 amino acids. The ends lost 0 bases at V and 4 bases at J; junction bases unmatched: 5. The CDR3 region has the DNA TGTGCCAGCAGTTACTCGGCGGGAGAGTCCACCGGGGAGCTGTTTTTT. Encoded protein: CASSYSAGESTGELFF.

This clone was seen a single time. This rearrangement joins TRBV29-1 to TRBJ2-7, with a weak D call TRBD2 (6 bases). Trimming removed 5 bases from V and 6 bases from J, with 17 bases in between. Per the germline V gene, CDR1 is SQVTM and CDR2 is ANQGSEA. CDR3 size: 13 residues. The CDR3 DNA reads TGCAGCGTTAGACTAGAAGGTTCAGGCGAGCAGTACTTC. It specifies CSVRLEGSGEQYF.

This clone was found a few times. The chain couples TRBV2 to TRBJ2-7; 10 bases fit TRBD1. Looked up from germline, CDR1 is SNHLY and CDR2 is FYNNEI. This CDR3 has 14 amino acids. Unmatched junction bases numbered 3, after V lost 5 bases and J lost 2 bases. CDR3 nucleotide sequence: TGTGCCAGCAGTATAGACAGGGGGCCCTACGAGCAGTACTTC. Translating gives CASSIDRGPYEQYF. The full variable domain, its missing parts supplied by reference TRBV2 and TRBJ2-7, is EPEVTQTPSHQVTQMGQEVILRCVPISNHLYFYWYRQILGQKVEFLVSFYNNEISEKSEIFDDQFSVERPDGSNFTLKIRSTKLEDSAMYFCASSIDRGPYEQYFGPGTRLTVT.

This clone was observed a few times. The V gene is TRBV7-9, the J gene TRBJ1-1; D is ambiguous. The CDR3 is made up of 13 amino acids. The ends were cut back, 3 bases at V and 1 base at J, with 6 bases in the middle. The germline V gene has CDR1 SEHNR and CDR2 FQNEAQ (reference sequence). The CDR3 spells CASSFSGNTEAFF. CDR3 in DNA: TGTGCCAGCAGCTTTTCCGGGAACACTGAAGCTTTCTTT.

V usage is TRBV30 and J usage is TRBJ1-1, with 7 positions matching TRBD1. The CDR3 extends over 13 amino acids. V shed 0 bases and J 6 bases; nucleotides not matched to a gene: 4. CDR1 is GTSNPN and CDR2 is SVGIG in the germline V gene (reference sequence). The CDR3 sequence is CAWSVQGPAEAFF. The CDR3 DNA reads TGTGCCTGGAGTGTACAGGGGCCCGCTGAAGCTTTCTTT. Supplemented by reference TRBV30 and TRBJ1-1, the full variable domain reads SQTIHQWPATLVQPVGSPLSLECTVEGTSNPNLYWYRQAAGRGLQLLFYSVGIGQISSEVPQNLSASRPQDRQFILSSKKLLLSDSGFYLCAWSVQGPAEAFFGQGTRLTVV.

The V gene is TRBV18, the J gene TRBJ2-7; 8 bases agree with TRBD1. Trimming took 4 bases from V and 1 from J; bases not matched to a gene: 6. Germline lookup yields CDR1 KGHSH and CDR2 LQKENI. The CDR3 has 15 residues. CDR3 DNA: TGTGCCAGCTCACTTACAGGGGGGACGTCCTACGAGCAGTACTTC. Its protein is CASSLTGGTSYEQYF.

This clone was observed a handful of times. This chain links TRBV10-3 with TRBJ2-1; TRBD2 aligns across 9 bases. CDR3 length: 13 amino acids. After removal of 6 bases from V and 6 bases from J, the junction contained 3 bases not matched to a gene. Germline V gene sequence: CDR1 ENHRY, CDR2 SYGVKD. The CDR3 is CAIRASGTNEQFF. CDR3 DNA: TGTGCCATCAGGGCTAGCGGGACCAATGAGCAGTTCTTC.

The gene calls are TRBV9 and TRBJ2-7; 8 bases align to TRBD2. The ends lost 4 bases at V and 6 bases at J; junction bases unmatched: 15. Germline CDR1 and CDR2: SGDLS and YYNGEE. The CDR3 is 16 amino acids. The CDR3 nucleotides read TGTGCCAGCAGCACTGATCCGGGACTAGGATCTCGCGAGCAGTACTTC. Translated: CASSTDPGLGSREQYF.

The rearrangement uses TRBV25-1 and TRBJ1-6, with D tentatively TRBD1 (5 bases). The V end lost 5 bases, the J end lost 7 bases, and 9 bases lay between the germline ends. The CDR3 covers 13 residues. Germline CDR1 reads MGHDK; CDR2 reads SYGVNS. This CDR3 is CASSHGGNSPLHF. As DNA, the CDR3 is TGTGCCAGCAGTCACGGGGGGAATTCACCCCTCCACTTT.

The chain couples TRBV5-4 to TRBJ2-2; possible D gene TRBD2, 6 bases. CDR3 length: 15 residues. Per germline, CDR1 SGHNT and CDR2 YYREEE (reference sequence). Deletions cut 4 bases from V and 5 bases from J, with 15 bases between. The CDR3 DNA is TGTGCCAGCAGCATCATCAAGGCGGGGACCGGGGAGCTGTTTTTT. It specifies CASSIIKAGTGELFF.

This rearrangement joins TRBV30 to TRBJ1-2, with D unresolved. The CDR3 runs to 12 residues. V gave up 0 bases and J gave up 7 bases, with 9 bases separating them. Germline values: CDR1 GTSNPN, CDR2 SVGIG (reference sequence). The CDR3 DNA sequence: TGTGCCTGGAGTGTATGGGCGGGTGGCTACACCTTC. It translates to CAWSVWAGGYTF.

This chain connects TRBV29-1 to TRBJ2-7, with TRBD2 identical over 13 bases. The CDR3 sequence is 15 residues long. Germline trimming cut 7 bases from V and 0 bases from J; bases unmatched to any gene: 6. Germline CDR1 and CDR2: SQVTM and ANQGSEA. The DNA for the CDR3 is TGCAGCGCCGGACTAGCGGGGGCAAGCTCCTACGAGCAGTACTTC. It translates to CSAGLAGASSYEQYF.

The V and J genes are TRBV11-3 and TRBJ2-1, with a possible D match to TRBD2 (6 bases). Germline CDR1 and CDR2: SGHNT and YENEEA. Trimming shortened V by 2 bases and J by 0 bases, and 14 bases separated the two germline ends. This CDR3 has 17 amino acids. In DNA, the CDR3 is TGTGCCAGCAGCTTATTAGCAGGGAGGAGCTCCTACAATGAGCAGTTCTTC. This translates into CASSLLAGRSSYNEQFF.

The gene calls are TRBV30 and TRBJ1-1; D is perhaps TRBD1 (5 bases). Trimming removed 7 bases from V and 3 bases from J, with 15 bases in between. This CDR3 has 13 residues. Looked up from germline, CDR1 is GTSNPN and CDR2 is SVGIG (reference sequence). The CDR3 loop reads CASGRGGHTEAFF. DNA for the CDR3: TGTGCCTCCGGGAGGGGAGGGCACACTGAAGCTTTCTTT.